The 2 T cell receptor beta chains in this list originate from one sample, sequenced in a study of CD8 T cells in ankylosing spondylitis. TCRdb fed the 5' RACE reads into MiXCR, producing one record per CDR3 protein. The sample consists of 50,000 to 70,000 distinct CDR3 sequences, about 6.2% of them appearing once. The sequenced sample consisted of synovial fluid, either unsorted or a sorted T cell fraction (not recorded which). All receptors derive from a male donor with ankylosing spondylitis.

This clonotype was found many times. The genes are TRBV15 and TRBJ2-1; no definite D call. The CDR3 consists of 12 residues. Germline CDR1 is LNHNV and CDR2 is YYDKDF (reference sequence). Trimming pared 3 bases from V and 7 bases from J, leaving 7 bases between. The CDR3 DNA sequence: TGTGCCACCAGCAGGGTAGGGAATGAGCAGTTCTTC. Translated: CATSRVGNEQFF.

The J gene is TRBJ2-5, the V gene TRBV12-3 or TRBV12-4, with TRBD2 as a possible D gene (6 bases). Deletions cut 1 base from V and 8 bases from J, with 20 bases between. This CDR3 region has 16 residues. The CDR3 DNA sequence: TGTGCCAGCAGTTTAGTTGGGTCGGGGGAGTCGGTTACCCAGTACTTC. Residues: CASSLVGSGESVTQYF.